This T cell receptor beta chain stems from a study of cytomegalovirus exposure and HLA in healthy donors. About this clone itself: As yet, its antigen is unknown.

Researchers ran the PCR with 60 Vbeta and 13 Jbeta primers. TCRdb's table, derived via immunoSEQ multiplex PCR, lists solely in-frame clones and lacks some. The sample includes around 190,000 clones, less than 80% of them seen just once. The CDR3 contains 15 residues. The trim removed 7 bases at V and 2 bases at J, leaving 8 bases unmatched. CDR1 MNHNS and CDR2 SASEGT come from the germline V gene. Findings and caveats of the study: Highly shared variants forming one cluster were likely a sequencing artifact. In vitro data verified a few CMV-associated chains as specific for CMV antigens.

The sample comprised PBMCs. The clonotype comes from a woman in her 30s in good health and CMV-seropositive. The rearrangement links TRBV6-1 to TRBJ2-3; TRBD2 aligns across 8 bases. The CDR3 spells CASTGQLAVTDTQYF. The CDR3 nucleotides are TGTGCCAGCACCGGTCAACTAGCGGTCACAGATACGCAGTATTTT.